The rows below give T cell receptor beta chains drawn from one sample of a study of T-cell memory formation after mild COVID-19. TCRdb fed the 5' RACE reads into MiXCR, producing one record per CDR3 protein. This table holds about half a million distinct CDR3 sequences, about 20% found once. The specimen sequenced was PBMCs or a T cell subset sorted from them (not recorded which). Receptor source: an adult woman who had mild COVID-19 (a few samples of this study predate the infection). Cell type and time point are not known. Each CDR3 is given with its conserved first and last residue. D genes are given only for firm matches. Some rows have no size entry. The others give once, few or many, or a class for an expanded clone.

TRBJ2-3 TRBV11-3 TRBD2 few CASSPQSGTSRDTQYF TGTGCCAGCAGCCCACAGTCCGGGACTAGCAGAGATACGCAGTATTTT
TRBJ2-7 TRBV5-6 TRBD1 NA CASSLVGGQGSSYEQYF TGTGCCAGCAGCTTGGTGGGGGGACAGGGGAGCTCCTACGAGCAGTACTTC
TRBJ1-1 TRBV20-1 TRBD1 NA CSARETGGGTEAFF TGCAGTGCTAGAGAGACAGGGGGGGGCACTGAAGCTTTCTTT
TRBJ1-2 TRBV7-2 TRBD1 NA CASSLTGGYTF TGTGCCAGCAGCTTGACAGGGGGCTACACCTTC
TRBJ2-7 TRBV20-1 TRBD2 NA CSASGTSGRALYF TGCAGTGCTAGTGGGACTAGCGGGAGGGCTCTGTACTTC
TRBJ2-3 TRBV5-1 TRBD2 NA CASSPRTSGARTDTQYF TGCGCCAGCAGCCCTAGGACTAGCGGGGCCCGCACAGATACGCAGTATTTT
TRBJ2-2 TRBV24-1 TRBD1 NA CATSDYGQGPGELFF TGTGCCACCAGTGACTACGGACAGGGGCCCGGGGAGCTGTTTTTT
TRBJ2-5 TRBV5-1 NA NA CASSLVEGGETQYF TGCGCCAGCAGCTTGGTGGAGGGGGGAGAGACCCAGTACTTC
TRBJ1-2 TRBV5-6 NA NA CASSLRVGDYGYTF TGTGCCAGCAGCTTGAGGGTGGGCGACTATGGCTACACCTTC
TRBJ1-5 TRBV24-1 NA few CATRGDGSNQPQHF TGTGCCACCAGGGGAGACGGTAGCAATCAGCCCCAGCATTTT
TRBJ2-1 TRBV3-1 TRBD1 NA CASSHRTGLVEQFF TGTGCCAGCAGCCATAGGACAGGGCTGGTTGAGCAGTTCTTC
TRBJ2-5 TRBV29-1 NA NA CSVEWGSSGGETQYF TGCAGCGTGGAGTGGGGCTCCTCTGGGGGGGAGACCCAGTACTTC
TRBJ1-1 TRBV19 NA NA CASSVGMNTEAFF TGTGCCAGTAGTGTCGGGATGAACACTGAAGCTTTCTTT
TRBJ2-7 TRBV20-1 TRBD2 few CSAHRGVGYEQYF TGCAGTGCCCATCGGGGGGTCGGCTACGAGCAGTACTTC
TRBJ2-1 TRBV29-1 NA few CSVEDTGEQFF TGCAGCGTTGAAGATACGGGAGAGCAGTTCTTC
TRBJ1-2 TRBV6-4 NA NA CASSDGGGGYTF TGTGCCAGCAGTGACGGGGGGGGCGGCTACACCTTC
TRBJ1-4 TRBV5-5 NA few CASSLGQPATNEKLFF TGTGCCAGCAGCCTCGGACAGCCCGCAACTAATGAAAAACTGTTTTTT
TRBJ2-7 TRBV27 NA NA CATACRELLSYEQYF TGTGCCACTGCCTGCCGGGAACTACTTTCCTACGAGCAGTACTTC
TRBJ2-5 TRBV12-3/TRBV12-4 NA few CASSFMSWGAQETQYF TGTGCCAGCAGTTTCATGAGTTGGGGGGCCCAAGAGACCCAGTACTTC
TRBJ2-7 TRBV6-5 TRBD2 NA CASSYETSGMYEQYF TGTGCCAGCAGTTATGAGACTAGCGGGATGTACGAGCAGTACTTC
TRBJ1-2 TRBV30 NA NA CAWSVNRRYGYTF TGTGCCTGGAGTGTAAACAGGCGCTATGGCTACACCTTC
TRBJ1-5 TRBV27 NA few CASSLSSAANQPQHF TGTGCCAGCAGTTTATCGTCGGCAGCCAATCAGCCCCAGCATTTT
TRBJ2-1 TRBV3-1 NA NA CASSPRTLRNEQFF TGTGCCAGCAGCCCCCGGACGCTTCGCAATGAGCAGTTCTTC
TRBJ2-1 TRBV5-1 TRBD2 few CASTPVLSSGDISSYNEQFF TGCGCCAGCACCCCGGTTTTGTCTAGCGGGGACATAAGCTCCTACAATGAGCAGTTCTTC
TRBJ1-2 TRBV30 NA few CAWSVLGYYGYTF TGTGCCTGGAGTGTACTTGGGTACTATGGCTACACCTTC
TRBJ2-3 TRBV2 NA NA CASMGVSTDTQYF TGTGCCAGCATGGGGGTTTCCACAGATACGCAGTATTTT
TRBJ2-7 TRBV16 NA NA CASSLDNEQYF TGTGCCAGCAGCCTCGACAACGAGCAGTACTTC
TRBJ2-5 TRBV3-1 TRBD1 NA CASSLGQPDQYF TGTGCCAGCAGCCTGGGACAGCCGGACCAGTACTTC
TRBJ1-1 TRBV6-5 TRBD1 NA CASSLIRQGWNTEAFF TGTGCCAGCAGTCTAATTCGACAGGGGTGGAACACTGAAGCTTTCTTT
TRBJ1-1 TRBV29-1 NA few CSVEGQGKRTEAFF TGCAGCGTTGAGGGTCAGGGGAAACGAACTGAAGCTTTCTTT
TRBJ2-2 TRBV18 TRBD2 few CASSPRTSGSSLTTGELFF TGTGCCAGCTCACCTCGGACTAGCGGGAGTTCTTTAACCACCGGGGAGCTGTTTTTT
TRBJ2-5 TRBV27 TRBD2 NA CDSSPGTSGREETQYF TGTGACAGCAGTCCCGGGACTAGCGGGAGGGAAGAGACCCAGTACTTC
TRBJ2-5 TRBV12-3/TRBV12-4 TRBD1 few CASSSDRRVETQYF TGTGCCAGCAGTTCGGACAGGCGGGTAGAGACCCAGTACTTC
TRBJ2-3 TRBV10-3 NA few CAISEQWNGDTQYF TGTGCCATCAGTGAACAGTGGAATGGAGATACGCAGTATTTT
TRBJ1-6 TRBV5-5 NA NA CASSLRGATYNSPLHF TGTGCCAGCAGCTTGAGGGGGGCAACATATAATTCACCCCTCCACTTT
TRBJ2-1 TRBV20-1 NA few CSAPLMKSDNEQFF TGCAGTGCCCCTCTGATGAAGTCGGACAATGAGCAGTTCTTC
TRBJ1-6 TRBV10-3 NA NA CATKQDLNSPLHF TGTGCCACCAAACAGGACCTAAATTCACCCCTCCACTTT
TRBJ2-1 TRBV11-2 TRBD2 few CASSLGTSGERIF TGTGCCAGCAGCTTAGGGACTAGCGGGGAGCGGATCTTC
TRBJ2-1 TRBV2 TRBD2 NA CAITSGRSPQGEQFF TGTGCCATCACTAGCGGGAGATCCCCCCAGGGTGAGCAGTTCTTC
TRBJ2-3 TRBV24-1 NA many CATSDRTPSDRDTQYF TGTGCCACCAGTGACCGTACCCCTTCGGACAGAGATACGCAGTATTTT
TRBJ1-1 TRBV29-1 NA NA CSVGPQVKNTEAFF TGCAGCGTTGGGCCCCAGGTGAAGAACACTGAAGCTTTCTTT
TRBJ1-2 TRBV7-9 NA NA CASSLRTYGYTF TGTGCCAGCAGCTTACGAACCTATGGCTACACCTTC
TRBJ2-7 TRBV5-1 TRBD2 many CASGISGNTYEQYF TGCGCCAGCGGTATAAGCGGGAACACCTACGAGCAGTACTTC
TRBJ2-5 TRBV5-1 NA many CASSPTQETQYF TGCGCCAGCAGCCCGACCCAAGAGACCCAGTACTTC
TRBJ2-5 TRBV5-1 TRBD1 few CASSPGDSSETQYF TGCGCCAGCAGCCCTGGGGACAGTTCAGAGACCCAGTACTTC
TRBJ2-3 TRBV7-2 NA few CASSSRPSTDTQYF TGTGCCAGCAGCTCTAGACCTAGCACAGATACGCAGTATTTT